These 6 T cell receptor beta chains share one sample of origin, sequenced in a study of CD8 T cells in ankylosing spondylitis. These receptors are not linked to any known antigen. TCRdb reprocessed the 5' RACE reads with MiXCR, giving one entry per CDR3 protein. The table has about 220,000 distinct CDR3 sequences, 7.3% seen once. General study results and limits: Eight highly homologous variants formed a TCR beta motif that appeared characteristic of ankylosing spondylitis blood.

Sequencing used blood, either unsorted or a sorted T cell fraction (not recorded which). The source is a male donor with ankylosing spondylitis.

At least ten counts were recorded for this clonotype. The J gene is TRBJ2-1, the V gene TRBV6-2 or TRBV6-3, with 7 bases matching TRBD1. V trimming: 9 bases; J trimming: 1 base; junction bases outside the gene matches: 3. Germline V lookup: CDR1 MNHEY, CDR2 SVGEGT. CDR3 length: 13 residues. For the CDR3, the DNA is TGTGCCAGTAGGACAGGTTCCTACAATGAGCAGTTCTTC. It encodes CASRTGSYNEQFF.

This clonotype was counted a few times. The gene calls are TRBV28 and TRBJ2-3; 15 nucleotides line up with TRBD2. The CDR3 extends over 15 amino acids. The germline V gene has CDR1 MDHEN and CDR2 SYDVKM. After removal of 10 bases from V and 6 bases from J, the junction contained 8 bases not matched to a gene. The CDR3 sequence is CAIAPGTSGRDTQYF. The CDR3 DNA sequence: TGTGCCATCGCACCAGGGACTAGCGGGAGGGATACGCAGTATTTT. Full variable domain (remainder filled in from reference TRBV28 and TRBJ2-3): DVKVTQSSRYLVKRTGEKVFLECVQDMDHENMFWYRQDPGLGLRLIYFSYDVKMKEKGDIPEGYSVSREKKERFSLILESASTNQTSMYLCAIAPGTSGRDTQYFGPGTRLTVL.

The chain combines TRBV20-1 with TRBJ2-7, with 10 bases lining up with TRBD1. This CDR3 region has 13 residues. Losses at the gene ends were 5 bases for V and 6 bases for J; bases not matched to a gene: 7. Germline V lookup: CDR1 DFQATT, CDR2 SNEGSKA (reference sequence). This chain's CDR3 is CSAGPGQGVEQYF. The CDR3 DNA sequence: TGCAGTGCTGGGCCAGGACAGGGGGTCGAGCAGTACTTC.

The gene calls are TRBV7-9 and TRBJ1-2; D unclear. CDR3 size: 15 residues. V was pared by 2 bases and J by 2 bases, with 12 bases between. CDR1 and CDR2 from the germline V gene are SEHNR and FQNEAQ (reference sequence). Here the CDR3 DNA reads TGTGCCAGCAGCTTACCTCCGACGGGGAACTATGGCTACACCTTC. Translating gives CASSLPPTGNYGYTF.

The chain couples TRBV27 to TRBJ2-1, with TRBD2 matching over 8 bases. Germline V lookup: CDR1 MNHEY, CDR2 SMNVEV (reference sequence). V trimming: 6 bases; J trimming: 7 bases; junction bases outside the gene matches: 11. This CDR3 region has 15 residues. In nucleotides, the CDR3 is TGTGCCAGCAGCATCCGCGGGAGGAGGCTTAATGAGCAGTTCTTC. Translated, it gives CASSIRGRRLNEQFF.

The sample holds many counts of this clonotype. The chain has TRBV6-2 or TRBV6-3 and TRBJ2-1, with 10 positions matching TRBD2. The junction had 2 bases not matched to a gene; V was cut back by 1 base and J by 2 bases. Germline values: CDR1 MNHEY, CDR2 SVGEGT. CDR3 size: 16 residues. The CDR3 sequence is CASSYYSGRPYNEQFF. CDR3 sequence (DNA): TGTGCCAGCAGTTACTATAGCGGGAGGCCCTACAATGAGCAGTTCTTC.